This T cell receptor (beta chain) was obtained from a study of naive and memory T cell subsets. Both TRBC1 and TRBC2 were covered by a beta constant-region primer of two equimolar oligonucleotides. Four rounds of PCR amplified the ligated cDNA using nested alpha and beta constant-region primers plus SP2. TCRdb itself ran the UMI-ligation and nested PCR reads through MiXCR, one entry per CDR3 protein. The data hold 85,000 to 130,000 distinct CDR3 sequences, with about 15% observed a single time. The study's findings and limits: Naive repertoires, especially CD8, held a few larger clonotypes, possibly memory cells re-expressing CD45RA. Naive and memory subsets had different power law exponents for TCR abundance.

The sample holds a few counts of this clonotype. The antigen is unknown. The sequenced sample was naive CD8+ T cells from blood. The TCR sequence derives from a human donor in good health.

CDR3 protein: CASSPSRAGGGDTQYF. The CDR3, as DNA: TGCGCCAGCAGCCCTTCACGGGCCGGAGGGGGAGATACGCAGTATTTT. The chain couples TRBV4-3 to TRBJ2-3; possibly TRBD1 or TRBD2 for D (6 bases each). The CDR3 consists of 16 residues. CDR1 and CDR2 from the germline V gene are LGHNA and YSLEER. The V end lost 4 bases, the J end lost 5 bases, and 19 bases lay between the germline ends.